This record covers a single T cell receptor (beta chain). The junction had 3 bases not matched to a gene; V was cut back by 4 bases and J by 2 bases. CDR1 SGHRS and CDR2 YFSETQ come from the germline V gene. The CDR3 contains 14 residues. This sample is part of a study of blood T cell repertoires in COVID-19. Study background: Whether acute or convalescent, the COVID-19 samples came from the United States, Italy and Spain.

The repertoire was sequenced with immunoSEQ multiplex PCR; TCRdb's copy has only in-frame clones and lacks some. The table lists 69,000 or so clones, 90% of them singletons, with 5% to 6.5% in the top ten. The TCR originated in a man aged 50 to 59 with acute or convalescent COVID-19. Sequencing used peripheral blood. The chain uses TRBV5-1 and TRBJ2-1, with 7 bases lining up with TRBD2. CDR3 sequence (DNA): TGCGCCAGCAGCCCCAGCGGGACCTACAATGAGCAGTTCTTC. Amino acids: CASSPSGTYNEQFF. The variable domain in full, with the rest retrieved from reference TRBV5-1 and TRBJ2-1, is KAGVTQTPRYLIKTRGQQVTLSCSPISGHRSVSWYQQTPGQGLQFLFEYFSETQRNKGNFPGRFSGRQFSNSRSEMNVSTLELGDSALYLCASSPSGTYNEQFFGPGTRLTVL.